This T cell receptor (beta chain) was sequenced during a study of OX40 agonist ivuxolimab in advanced cancers. Describing the broader study: Ivuxolimab was a fully human IgG2 agonistic monoclonal antibody targeting the costimulatory receptor OX40 (CD134). Of the approximately 53 patients in dose escalation, about 20 had hepatocellular carcinoma, approximately 15 had melanoma, 9 had renal cell carcinoma and 9 had head and neck cancer. Partial responses occurred in three dose-escalation patients, of whom one had hepatocellular carcinoma and two had cutaneous melanoma. The dose-escalation cohort was about 83% male with a mean age of about 54 years, ranging from roughly 23 to 90. Intravenous ivuxolimab was administered to patients every 2 weeks at six dose levels: 0.01, 0.1, 0.3, 1.5, 3 and 10 mg/kg. The paper covers the monotherapy dose-escalation part of the phase I ivuxolimab trial, which included N ≈ 57 patients. Patients were allowed to have had prior anti-PD-1, anti-PD-L1 or anti-CTLA-4 therapy, and approximately 39% of the dose-escalation patients had been treated with checkpoint inhibitors. Peripheral TCRbeta sequencing was intended to test whether TCR sequence diversity was altered and clonal T-cell expansion was caused by ivuxolimab. The paper as a whole reports these results and caveats: Low levels of normalized T-cell clonal expansion were also seen in some patients who did not respond. Antigen specificity was not determined for the clonally expanded peripheral T cells. In the 0.1-3.0 mg/kg groups, partial responders had among the lowest normalized peripheral clonal expansion, particularly in CD8+ T cells. On average, CD8+ T cells showed more expanded clones than CD4+ T cells after ivuxolimab. At doses of 0.1 to 3.0 mg/kg, clonal expansion of both CD4+ and CD8+ T cells in blood was seen between baseline and week 6.

Genomic DNA was isolated from the sorted cells so that the TCRbeta CDR3 region could be sequenced. The immunoSEQ Assay was used to sequence the TCRbeta CDR3 regions. TCRdb retrieved this table from immuneACCESS and kept in-frame rearrangements only. Not all clones are present; in checked studies, unresolved V genes account for under half, and no reason is known for the remainder. The sample includes roughly 27,000 clones, with roughly 85% observed a single time. The top ten hold 45% to 60% of the sample. Concerning this clone: What this receptor recognizes is not known. Base qualities are missing; no much larger clone stands one base away.

Patients with autoimmune disease history or receiving systemic immunosuppression were excluded from the trial. Peripheral blood for TCR sequencing was drawn from every dose cohort at baseline, at cycle 4 day 1 and at cycle 7 day 1. Samples came from an open-label, multicenter, first-in-human phase I dose-escalation trial of ivuxolimab. Adults with locally advanced or metastatic melanoma, renal cell carcinoma, hepatocellular carcinoma or head and neck squamous cell carcinoma were enrolled in the trial. Before TCR sequencing, CD4+ T cells and CD8+ T cells were sorted from peripheral blood as separate populations. Trimming costs V 1 base and J 4 bases, and their ends lie 3 bases apart. The CDR3, cysteine through phenylalanine, is 12 amino acids long. The read is trimmed to its CDR3 DNA, 36 bases read in frame from base 1. According to the germline V gene, CDR1 reads SGHDN and CDR2 reads FVKESK.

The chain is assembled from TRBV14 and TRBJ2-3; no D gene can be assigned with confidence. Source: CD4+ or CD8+ T cells sorted from blood, taken in a trial of the OX40 agonist ivuxolimab. This TCR was recovered from an adult with an advanced solid tumor such as melanoma, head and neck, liver or kidney cancer. CDR3 sequence: CASSQVADTQYF. The DNA sequence is as follows: TGTGCCAGCAGCCAAGTTGCAGATACGCAGTATTTT.